This entry lists 11 T cell receptor beta chains sequenced from one sample in a study of Graves' ophthalmopathy and Graves' hyperthyroidism. Investigators amplified TCR beta CDR3 regions from RNA transcripts. The workflow started with a first-round RT-PCR run with HTBI primers and then moved on to a second-round multiplex PCR. TCRdb re-called the multiplex PCR reads through MiXCR, storing one row per CDR3 protein. The sample has approximately 700,000 distinct CDR3 sequences, roughly 40% seen once. The sequenced material came from peripheral blood. These receptors all stem from an adult man with Graves' ophthalmopathy.

This clonotype was recorded at least ten times. V is TRBV2 and J is TRBJ1-1; 8 bases map to TRBD1. Germline values: CDR1 SNHLY, CDR2 FYNNEI. The V segment lost 6 bases and the J segment 11 bases; nucleotides outside the gene matches: 5. This CDR3 is 11 amino acids long. CDR3 in amino acids: CASRSRQGAFF. The DNA of the CDR3 is TGTGCCAGCAGGTCGAGACAGGGGGCTTTCTTT.

This clonotype showed up many times. The rearrangement joins TRBV7-9 to TRBJ1-2; 7 nucleotides align to TRBD1. Germline trimming cut 2 bases from V and 7 bases from J; bases unmatched to any gene: 4. Germline CDR1 SEHNR, CDR2 FQNEAQ (reference sequence). This CDR3 has 13 amino acids. CDR3 in amino acids: CASSLPGQAGYTF. In nucleotides, the CDR3 is TGTGCCAGCAGCTTACCCGGACAGGCTGGCTACACCTTC.

As to this clonotype: This clone may be a read error of a much larger clone one base away. The V and J genes are TRBV7-2 and TRBJ2-5; weak D call: TRBD1 (6 bases). Germline V CDR1 and CDR2: SGHTA, FQGNSA. V lost 2 bases to trimming and J lost 7 bases, with 11 bases between them. The CDR3 loop spans 13 amino acids. The CDR3 DNA sequence: TGTGCCAGCAGCTTAAACGGACAGACGACCCAGTACTTC. It specifies CASSLNGQTTQYF.

This chain joins TRBV11-2 and TRBJ2-6; TRBD1 agrees at 10 bases. CDR3 length: 18 residues. V trimming: 10 bases; J trimming: 0 bases; junction bases outside the gene matches: 12. Germline lookup yields CDR1 SGHAT and CDR2 FQNNGV. The CDR3 loop reads CATAARDRGNSGANVLTF. The CDR3 coding sequence is TGTGCCACCGCGGCCCGGGACAGGGGAAACTCTGGGGCCAACGTCCTGACTTTC.

This clonotype was seen ten or more times. The rearrangement uses TRBV7-9 and TRBJ1-5; TRBD1 might be the D (5 bases). V was trimmed by 1 base and J by 7 bases, leaving 11 bases between them. The germline V gene encodes CDR1 SEHNR and CDR2 FQNEAQ (reference sequence). The CDR3 is made up of 14 amino acids. The CDR3 here is CASSLETVGQPQHF. The CDR3 nucleotides are TGTGCCAGCAGCTTAGAGACAGTGGGACAGCCCCAGCATTTT.

This clonotype was recorded many times. The rearrangement uses TRBV15 and TRBJ1-2, with a tentative D call TRBD1 (6 bases). This CDR3 spans 14 amino acids. V lost 0 bases and J 6 bases, leaving 11 bases between the germline ends. CDR1 LNHNV and CDR2 YYDKDF come from the germline V gene (reference sequence). The CDR3 nucleotides read TGTGCCACCAGCAGAGATTGGGCAGGGGATGGCTACACCTTC. Its translation is CATSRDWAGDGYTF.

This clonotype has more than one count but fewer than ten. The rearrangement links TRBV6-5 to TRBJ2-7; the match to TRBD2 covers 7 bases. V lost 7 bases to trimming and J lost 0 bases; unmatched junction nucleotides: 3. CDR1 and CDR2 from the germline V gene are MNHEY and SVGAGI. The CDR3 runs to 13 residues. The CDR3 region is CASTRGSSYEQYF. Written as DNA, the CDR3 is TGTGCCAGCACGCGCGGGAGCTCCTACGAGCAGTACTTC.

V and J are TRBV25-1 and TRBJ1-2, with a possible D match to TRBD1 (6 bases). The CDR3 is made up of 13 amino acids. The V and J ends lost 5 bases and 6 bases respectively, with 13 bases between them. Germline assignment: CDR1 MGHDK and CDR2 SYGVNS. This CDR3 is CASSSQGIHGYTF. DNA for the CDR3: TGTGCCAGCAGTTCACAGGGTATCCATGGCTACACCTTC.

This clonotype was seen repeatedly, ten times or more. The rearrangement uses TRBV25-1 and TRBJ1-1; 7 positions agree with TRBD1. CDR1 is MGHDK and CDR2 is SYGVNS in the germline V gene. Germline trimming cut 4 bases from V and 0 bases from J; bases unmatched to any gene: 5. The CDR3 spans 15 residues. CDR3 coding DNA: TGTGCCAGCAGTGGTCCGACAGGGATGAACACTGAAGCTTTCTTT. Its translation is CASSGPTGMNTEAFF.

The rearrangement links TRBV20-1 to TRBJ2-5; no clear D. The germline V gene encodes CDR1 DFQATT and CDR2 SNEGSKA (reference sequence). Trimming cost V 1 base and J 0 bases, with 9 bases left between them. The CDR3 contains 14 residues. CDR3 bases: TGCAGTGCTAGAGGAGTAACAGACCAAGAGACCCAGTACTTC. Translation gives CSARGVTDQETQYF.

A few counts support this clonotype. The gene calls are TRBV28 and TRBJ1-5; D not resolved. Germline CDR1 MDHEN, CDR2 SYDVKM. V gave up 2 bases and J gave up 9 bases, with 5 bases separating them. This CDR3 region has 11 residues. The CDR3 region is CASSLNRPQHF. CDR3 nucleotide sequence: TGTGCCAGCAGTTTAAACAGGCCCCAGCATTTT.